The following is a T cell receptor (beta chain) sequence with its context. This table comes from immunoSEQ multiplex PCR, and its TCRdb copy is limited to in-frame clones, with some not included. The data hold 60,000 to 75,000 clones, with 92% observed a single time. These data belong to a study of T cell changes during pregnancy in multiple sclerosis. CDR1 and CDR2 from the germline V gene are SGHRS and YFSETQ. The CDR3 consists of 15 residues. The ends lost 2 bases at V and 3 bases at J; junction bases unmatched: 6. The clonotype was recovered from a female donor in good health, enrolled as a control in a pregnancy study. The chain has TRBV5-1 and TRBJ2-5; 8 nucleotides align to TRBD2. Sequences were derived from peripheral blood, sampled in the second trimester of pregnancy. CDR3 amino acids: CASSLMWREEETQYF. In DNA, the CDR3 is TGCGCCAGCAGCTTAATGTGGCGGGAGGAAGAGACCCAGTACTTC.